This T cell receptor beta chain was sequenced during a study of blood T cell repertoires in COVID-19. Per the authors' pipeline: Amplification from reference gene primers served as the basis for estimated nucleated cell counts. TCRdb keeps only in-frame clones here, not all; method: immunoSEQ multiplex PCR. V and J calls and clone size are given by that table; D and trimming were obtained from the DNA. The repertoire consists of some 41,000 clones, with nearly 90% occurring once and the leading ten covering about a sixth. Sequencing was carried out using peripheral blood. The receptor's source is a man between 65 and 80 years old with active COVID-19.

The CDR3 region has the DNA TGTGCCAGCAGCTTAGGGGGCTTTTTTGATACGCAGTATTTT. Translating it yields CASSLGGFFDTQYF. The V gene is TRBV7-3, the J gene TRBJ2-3, with D maybe TRBD1 (6 bases). The V gene lost 2 bases and the J gene lost 6 bases, with 12 bases spanning the gap. CDR3 length: 14 residues. Germline V gene sequence: CDR1 SGHTA, CDR2 FQGTGA. Together with reference TRBV7-3 and TRBJ2-3, the CDR3 gives the full variable domain: GAGVSQTPSNKVTEKGKYVELRCDPISGHTALYWYRQSLGQGPEFLIYFQGTGAADDSGLPNDRFFAVRPEGSVSTLKIQRTERGDSAVYLCASSLGGFFDTQYFGPGTRLTVL.